These 28 T cell receptor beta chains were sequenced from one sample in a study of shared clonotypes between healthy human individuals. Data came from immunoSEQ multiplex PCR; TCRdb stores just in-frame clones and leaves some out. The repertoire includes more than 1.2 million clones, 97% to 99% of them detected once, and about 0.35% sits in the top ten. The sequencing input was naive CD4+ T cells sorted from blood. The subset is: CD45RA+ positively selected. The receptors come from a man younger than 40 in good health.

The chain joins TRBV30 to TRBJ2-1; a weak D match, TRBD2 (5 bases). This CDR3 comprises 12 residues. Germline CDR1 reads GTSNPN; CDR2 reads SVGIG (reference sequence). Trimming left V 4 bases short and J 4 bases short, with 8 bases between. The chain's CDR3 is CAWMQRYNEQFF. The CDR3 nucleotides are TGTGCCTGGATGCAGCGGTACAATGAGCAGTTCTTC.

The chain is built from TRBV10-1 and TRBJ1-5, with D possibly TRBD1 on 5 matching bases. The germline gives CDR1 WNHNN, CDR2 SYGVQD (reference sequence). The CDR3 totals 14 residues. Trimming took 2 bases from V and 0 from J, leaving 5 bases between them. This CDR3 reads CASSEDSSNQPQHF. Here the CDR3 DNA reads TGCGCCAGCAGTGAGGACAGTAGCAATCAGCCCCAGCATTTT.

The genes are TRBV5-6 and TRBJ1-5; TRBD1 matches at 9 bases. Trimming at V came to 1 base and at J to 3 bases, leaving 5 bases not matched to a gene. The CDR3 runs 16 residues. Germline CDR1 reads SGHDT; CDR2 reads YYEEEE. CDR3 coding DNA: TGTGCCAGCAGCTTGCGGACAGGGGTACCCAATCAGCCCCAGCATTTT. Translation gives CASSLRTGVPNQPQHF.

The chain links TRBV5-1 to TRBJ2-3; no firm D call. The germline CDR1 and CDR2 sequences are SGHRS and YFSETQ. This CDR3 contains 15 residues. Trimming removed 0 bases at V and 1 base at J, with 9 bases between. CDR3 loop: CASSLDSARTDTQYF. The DNA of the CDR3 is TGCGCCAGCAGCTTGGACAGCGCGCGCACAGATACGCAGTATTTT.

This clone was detected once. This chain connects TRBV27 to TRBJ2-7, with 12 bases that match TRBD2. CDR1 is MNHEY, CDR2 SMNVEV, per germline (reference sequence). With 5 bases clipped from V and 2 bases from J, the junction kept 4 bases outside the gene matches. There are 15 residues in the CDR3. The CDR3 loop is CASSPRTSGTYEQYF. Here the CDR3 DNA reads TGTGCCAGCAGTCCCCGGACTAGCGGGACCTACGAGCAGTACTTC.

The chain uses TRBV7-6 and TRBJ2-3, with TRBD2 identical over 9 bases. Losses at the gene ends were 7 bases for V and 3 bases for J; bases not matched to a gene: 17. Per germline, CDR1 SGHVS and CDR2 FNYEAQ. The CDR3 runs 18 residues. The CDR3 DNA reads as TGTGCCAGCACCACCCGAGGCGGGACTAGCAGACCGACAGATACGCAGTATTTT. Protein product: CASTTRGGTSRPTDTQYF.

The genes are TRBV5-5 and TRBJ2-1; tentative D call: TRBD1 (5 bases). V lost 0 bases to trimming and J lost 3 bases, with 10 bases between them. Germline values: CDR1 SGHKS, CDR2 YYEKEE (reference sequence). CDR3 length equals 15 residues. The CDR3 sequence: CASSLGAQGYNEQFF. CDR3 bases: TGTGCCAGCAGCTTGGGGGCGCAGGGCTACAATGAGCAGTTCTTC. The whole variable domain, filled in from reference TRBV5-5 and TRBJ2-1, reads DAGVTQSPTHLIKTRGQQVTLRCSPISGHKSVSWYQQVLGQGPQFIFQYYEKEERGRGNFPDRFSARQFPNYSSELNVNALLLGDSALYLCASSLGAQGYNEQFFGPGTRLTVL.

J is TRBJ1-5 and V is TRBV10-3; tentative D call: TRBD1 (6 bases). V was shortened by 4 bases and J by 1 base, with 11 bases between the two germline ends. Germline V CDR1 and CDR2: ENHRY, SYGVKD. The CDR3 loop spans 15 amino acids. The CDR3 loop reads CAISASGTSNQPQHF. CDR3 nucleotide sequence: TGTGCCATCAGTGCATCCGGGACAAGCAATCAGCCCCAGCATTTT.

The rearrangement uses TRBV19 and TRBJ1-5, with 7 bases that match TRBD1. This CDR3 comprises 19 residues. The trim removed 4 bases at V and 0 bases at J, leaving 15 bases unmatched. Germline V gene lookup returns CDR1 LNHDA and CDR2 SQIVND (reference sequence). The CDR3 sequence is CASSTQHPRTGYSNQPQHF. In nucleotides, the CDR3 is TGTGCCAGTAGTACTCAACACCCCAGGACAGGCTATAGCAATCAGCCCCAGCATTTT.

V gene TRBV7-8 combines with J gene TRBJ1-2, with a tentative D call TRBD1 (5 bases). The CDR3 spans 13 residues. Germline CDR1 and CDR2: SGHVS and FQNEAQ. V dropped 4 bases and J dropped 3 bases, with 9 bases sitting between them. DNA for the CDR3: TGTGCCAGCAGCTATGGGGGTGACTATGGCTACACCTTC. Protein: CASSYGGDYGYTF. Full variable domain (remainder filled in from reference TRBV7-8 and TRBJ1-2): GAGVSQSPRYKVAKRGQDVALRCDPISGHVSLFWYQQALGQGPEFLTYFQNEAQLDKSGLPSDRFFAERPEGSVSTLKIQRTQQEDSAVYLCASSYGGDYGYTFGSGTRLTVV.

Remarks on this clone: Other DNA sequences within the sample encode an identical CDR3. This chain links TRBV19 with TRBJ1-5, with D possibly being TRBD1 (5 bases). Trimming took 1 base from V and 0 from J, leaving 7 bases between them. Germline CDR1 is LNHDA and CDR2 is SQIVND (reference sequence). This CDR3 region has 15 residues. CDR3 amino acids: CASSIVGASNQPQHF. In DNA form, the CDR3 reads TGTGCCAGTAGTATAGTTGGGGCTAGCAATCAGCCCCAGCATTTT.

This clone was detected once. This chain connects TRBV11-2 to TRBJ2-3, with D possibly matching TRBD2 (5 bases). CDR3 length equals 16 residues. Germline loops: CDR1 SGHAT, CDR2 FQNNGV. V was trimmed by 6 bases and J by 4 bases, leaving 20 bases between them. The CDR3 region has the DNA TGTGCCAGCAGACATTTATACCGACGGGAAGCAGATACGCAGTATTTT. Protein product: CASRHLYRREADTQYF.

The chain links TRBV28 to TRBJ1-5; D is undetermined. Trimming shortened V by 6 bases and J by 8 bases, and 11 bases separated the two germline ends. CDR3 size: 12 residues. Germline-derived CDR1 and CDR2 are MDHEN and SYDVKM. CDR3 sequence reads: CASRREEEPQHF. DNA of the CDR3: TGTGCCAGCAGAAGGGAAGAGGAGCCCCAGCATTTT. Variable domain in full (rest from reference TRBV28 and TRBJ1-5): DVKVTQSSRYLVKRTGEKVFLECVQDMDHENMFWYRQDPGLGLRLIYFSYDVKMKEKGDIPEGYSVSREKKERFSLILESASTNQTSMYLCASRREEEPQHFGDGTRLSIL.

The CDR3 sequence: CAISESGLAGYQDTQYF. As DNA, the CDR3 is TGTGCCATCAGTGAGTCGGGACTAGCGGGATACCAAGATACGCAGTATTTT. The chain links TRBV10-3 to TRBJ2-3; 13 positions match TRBD2. Germline CDR1 reads ENHRY; CDR2 reads SYGVKD. This CDR3 region has 17 residues. V gave up 0 bases and J gave up 5 bases; unmatched junction bases: 5.

V gene TRBV14 combines with J gene TRBJ2-6, with a tentative D call TRBD1 (6 bases). This CDR3 has 15 residues. Germline CDR1 SGHDN, CDR2 FVKESK. Deletions cut 6 bases from V and 3 bases from J, with 12 bases between. The CDR3 region has the DNA TGTGCCAGCAGTCAGCAGGGGCTTGGGGCCAACGTCCTGACTTTC. It translates to CASSQQGLGANVLTF.

The rearrangement uses TRBV7-2 and TRBJ1-1; TRBD1 aligns across 8 bases. Germline CDR1 and CDR2: SGHTA and FQGNSA. CDR3 size: 14 residues. The junction had 4 bases not matched to a gene; V was cut back by 4 bases and J by 3 bases. The CDR3 loop reads CASSSDRGYTEAFF. In DNA, the CDR3 is TGTGCCAGCAGCTCCGACAGGGGTTACACTGAAGCTTTCTTT.

The CDR3, as DNA: TGTGCCAGCAGACTCCTACAGAACCATGAAGCTTTCTTT. Protein product: CASRLLQNHEAFF. The chain has TRBV25-1 and TRBJ1-1; D uncertain. V gave up 6 bases and J gave up 7 bases, with 15 bases separating them. This CDR3 has 13 amino acids. Germline CDR1 and CDR2: MGHDK and SYGVNS.

This chain joins TRBV21-1 and TRBJ2-1; TRBD2, the table's D call, was not compared with the DNA. TRBV21-1 is assigned pseudogene status. The CDR3 is 15 amino acids. CDR3 in amino acids: CASRPGTGTYNEQFF. In DNA form, the CDR3 reads TGTGCCAGCAGACCCGGGACTGGGACCTACAATGAGCAGTTCTTC.

This chain connects TRBV30 to TRBJ2-3, with D perhaps TRBD2 (7 bases). This CDR3 spans 13 amino acids. In germline, CDR1 is GTSNPN, CDR2 SVGIG (reference sequence). The V and J ends lost 3 bases and 5 bases respectively, with 12 bases between them. The CDR3 here is CAWSQRDKDTQYF. CDR3 coding DNA: TGTGCCTGGAGCCAGCGGGACAAAGATACGCAGTATTTT.

The genes are TRBV15 and TRBJ2-4; 11 bases fit TRBD2. The CDR3 has 17 amino acids. The J segment lost 0 bases and the V segment lost 0 bases, leaving 1 base of the junction unmatched. Germline values: CDR1 LNHNV, CDR2 YYDKDF (reference sequence). DNA of the CDR3: TGTGCCACCAGCAGAGAACTAGCGGGAGTAGCCAAAAACATTCAGTACTTC. Protein product: CATSRELAGVAKNIQYF. The full variable domain, completed using reference TRBV15 and TRBJ2-4, is DAMVIQNPRYQVTQFGKPVTLSCSQTLNHNVMYWYQQKSSQAPKLLFHYYDKDFNNEADTPDNFQSRRPNTSFCFLDIRSPGLGDTAMYLCATSRELAGVAKNIQYFGAGTRLSVL.

The chain combines TRBV9 with TRBJ1-1; no reliable D call. Germline CDR1 and CDR2: SGDLS and YYNGEE. The CDR3 length is 14 residues. V was cut by 2 bases and J by 5 bases, with 13 bases left in between. The CDR3, as DNA: TGTGCCAGCAGCGTCGAGTCGTGGGGAACTGAAGCTTTCTTT. Protein product: CASSVESWGTEAFF.

This chain uses TRBV19 with TRBJ2-7; D uncertain. The CDR3 is 14 residues long. V was trimmed by 7 bases and J by 2 bases, leaving 15 bases between them. CDR1 is LNHDA and CDR2 is SQIVND in the germline V gene (reference sequence). The CDR3 spells CASTLTGNTYEQYF. The CDR3 DNA is TGTGCCAGTACTCTAACGGGTAATACCTACGAGCAGTACTTC.

V and J are TRBV7-9 and TRBJ1-1, with 8 nucleotides matching TRBD1. Germline CDR1 reads SEHNR; CDR2 reads FQNEAQ (reference sequence). With V trimmed by 2 bases and J by 4 bases, 3 bases remained unmatched. CDR3 size: 14 residues. In nucleotides, the CDR3 is TGTGCCAGCAGCTTACAGGGGGCGACCACTGAAGCTTTCTTT. Translated: CASSLQGATTEAFF.

The chain employs TRBV19 and TRBJ1-4; 7 bases match TRBD1. V lost 4 bases and J lost 11; bases outside the gene matches: 19. The CDR3 spans 17 residues. The V gene's germline CDR1 is LNHDA and CDR2 SQIVND (reference sequence). CDR3 in amino acids: CASSTRRTGIRRGKLFF. The CDR3 DNA follows: TGTGCCAGTAGTACCAGACGGACAGGAATCAGGAGAGGGAAACTGTTTTTT.

The J gene is TRBJ2-2, the V gene TRBV14; D is unresolved. CDR1 is SGHDN and CDR2 is FVKESK in the germline V gene. There are 13 residues in the CDR3. V was clipped by 4 bases and J by 5 bases, with 8 bases between them. CDR3 sequence: CASSPARTGELFF. The CDR3, as DNA: TGTGCCAGCAGCCCAGCTAGGACCGGGGAGCTGTTTTTT.

The V and J genes are TRBV27 and TRBJ1-2, with 7 bases lining up with TRBD1. After removal of 6 bases from V and 4 bases from J, the junction contained 11 bases not matched to a gene. Germline V gives CDR1 MNHEY, CDR2 SMNVEV (reference sequence). The length of the CDR3 is 15 residues. The CDR3 loop reads CASSPYGTDSYGYTF. The CDR3 region has the DNA TGTGCCAGCAGCCCGTATGGGACAGACTCCTATGGCTACACCTTC.

The J gene is TRBJ2-3, the V gene TRBV9; TRBD1 might be the D (5 bases). The CDR3 is 15 amino acids. Trimming shortened V by 6 bases and J by 3 bases, and 17 bases separated the two germline ends. Germline-derived CDR1 and CDR2 are SGDLS and YYNGEE. The CDR3, as DNA: TGTGCCAGCAACCGTCAGGGAAGAGAAACAGATACGCAGTATTTT. Translation: CASNRQGRETDTQYF.

As concerns this clone: The sample contains more than one DNA sequence encoding this CDR3. The rearrangement uses TRBV11-3 and TRBJ2-5; 8 bases line up with TRBD2. CDR3 length: 14 amino acids. Per germline, CDR1 SGHNT and CDR2 YENEEA. After removal of 5 bases from V and 1 base from J, the junction contained 3 bases not matched to a gene. The DNA of the CDR3 is TGTGCCAGCAGCCCTACTAGCGGCCAAGAGACCCAGTACTTC. Amino acid sequence: CASSPTSGQETQYF.